This T cell receptor (beta chain) was obtained from a study of beta chain features in type 1 diabetes. Expressed TCRB transcripts got sequenced, as all isolated RNA was reverse transcribed. The protocol was immunoSEQ multiplex PCR, while the TCRdb copy is restricted to in-frame clones and leaves out a portion. The sample shows over 650,000 clones, around an eighth of them seen only once. To note about this clone: Its matching antigen is unknown.

The V and J ends lost 0 bases and 9 bases respectively, with 12 bases between them. The CDR3 covers 14 residues. Germline V CDR1 and CDR2: LNHDA, SQIVND (reference sequence). The study, taken as a whole, reports: Among all four CD4+ subsets, Type 1 diabetes patients had TCRB CDR3s that were moderately but significantly shorter.

V and J are TRBV19 and TRBJ2-4; D tentatively fits TRBD1 or TRBD2 (5 bases each). This receptor was taken from a young man with type 1 diabetes. Sequencing input: naive CD4+ T cells from blood. The CDR3 region has the DNA TGTGCCAGTAGTATAGATCTCCAGAGGGGCATTCAGTACTTC. Protein sequence: CASSIDLQRGIQYF.